Sequencing of this T cell receptor beta chain was carried out in a study of molecular identifiers for immune sequencing clone quantification. Study in general: For replicates, RNA isolated from approximately 20,000 or 100,000 naive CD8 cells was divided into five portions, of which four were sequenced. Findings and limits, study-wide: Whereas naive cells kept under 1% of molecules in clones above 20 RNA copies, such clones held over 97% in effectors.

Every naive CD8 library was made from between roughly 17,000 and 1,100,000 sorted cells with 10%, 30% or 50% RNA. Naive CD8 T cells were FACS-sorted by CD8+CD4-CCR7+CD45RA+ markers. Germline V lookup: CDR1 LNHDA, CDR2 SQIVND (reference sequence). V lost 1 base, J lost 2 bases, and 8 bases lay in between. The CDR3 loop spans 14 amino acids. TCRdb processed the PCR reads anew with MiXCR; each CDR3 protein has one entry. The sample yields hundreds of thousands of distinct CDR3 sequences, about 25% seen once. In the case of this clonotype: What it binds is unknown.

This TCR was sampled from a human donor in good health. Some libraries in this study had Jurkat cell RNA spiked in. Sequenced material: naive CD8+ T cells from blood, with Jurkat cell RNA spiked in. Subset of the sample: FACS-sorted CD8+CD4-CCR7+CD45RA+ naive T cells. V gene TRBV19 combines with J gene TRBJ1-1; TRBD1 is a possible D gene (5 bases). Here the CDR3 DNA reads TGTGCCAGTAGTATAGGGACAATTAACACTGAAGCTTTCTTT. This translates into CASSIGTINTEAFF.